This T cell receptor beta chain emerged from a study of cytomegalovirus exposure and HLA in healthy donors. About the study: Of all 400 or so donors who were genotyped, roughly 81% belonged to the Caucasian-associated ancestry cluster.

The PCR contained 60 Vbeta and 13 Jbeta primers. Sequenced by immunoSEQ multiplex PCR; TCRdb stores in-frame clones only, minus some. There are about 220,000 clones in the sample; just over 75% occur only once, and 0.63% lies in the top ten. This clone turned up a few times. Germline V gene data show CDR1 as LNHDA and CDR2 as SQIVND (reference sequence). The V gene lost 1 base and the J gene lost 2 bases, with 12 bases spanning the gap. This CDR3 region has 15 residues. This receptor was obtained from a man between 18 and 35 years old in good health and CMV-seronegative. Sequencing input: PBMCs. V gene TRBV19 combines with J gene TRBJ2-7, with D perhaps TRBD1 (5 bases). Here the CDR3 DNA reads TGTGCCAGTAGTATAGCCCACGACAGCACCTACGAGCAGTACTTC. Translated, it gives CASSIAHDSTYEQYF.